These 8 T cell receptor beta chains came from one sample sequenced in a study of blood T cell repertoires in COVID-19. Clones were read by immunoSEQ multiplex PCR, and TCRdb kept only the in-frame ones, dropping some. The sample consists of a few hundred thousand clones, 82% of them appearing once. The sequenced sample consisted of peripheral blood. All receptors come from a woman older than 75 with acute or convalescent COVID-19.

The chain links TRBV7-9 to TRBJ1-1; the D is unclear. Deletions cut 3 bases from V and 4 bases from J, with 12 bases between. Looked up from germline, CDR1 is SEHNR and CDR2 is FQNEAQ (reference sequence). The CDR3 contains 14 residues. CDR3 sequence (DNA): TGTGCCAGCAGCTTGGAGGGCTCGGGCACTGAAGCTTTCTTT. This translates into CASSLEGSGTEAFF.

The chain joins TRBV7-8 to TRBJ2-5, with TRBD1 identical over 9 bases. V gave up 4 bases and J gave up 0 bases; unmatched junction bases: 6. The CDR3 runs 16 residues. Germline V gene sequence: CDR1 SGHVS, CDR2 FQNEAQ. CDR3 coding DNA: TGTGCCAGCAGCTGGGGGACAGGGACATACCAAGAGACCCAGTACTTC. This translates into CASSWGTGTYQETQYF. Supplemented by reference TRBV7-8 and TRBJ2-5, the full variable domain reads GAGVSQSPRYKVAKRGQDVALRCDPISGHVSLFWYQQALGQGPEFLTYFQNEAQLDKSGLPSDRFFAERPEGSVSTLKIQRTQQEDSAVYLCASSWGTGTYQETQYFGPGTRLLVL.

This chain links TRBV30 with TRBJ2-7; 7 bases line up with TRBD2. Germline V gene sequence: CDR1 GTSNPN, CDR2 SVGIG (reference sequence). This CDR3 has 14 amino acids. Trimming at V came to 5 bases and at J to 1 base, leaving 8 bases not matched to a gene. DNA for the CDR3: TGTGCCTGGCCCCGCCGGGGGGATTCCTACGAGCAGTACTTC. This sequence encodes CAWPRRGDSYEQYF.

J is TRBJ2-3 and V is TRBV4-2; 7 positions agree with TRBD1. The germline V gene has CDR1 LGHNA and CDR2 YNFKEQ. J was trimmed by 5 bases and V by 0 bases; bases with no gene match: 5. This CDR3 region has 15 residues. CDR3 in amino acids: CASSQERGQIDTQYF. In nucleotides, the CDR3 is TGTGCCAGCAGCCAAGAAAGGGGGCAAATAGATACGCAGTATTTT.

The chain is built from TRBV6-2 or TRBV6-3 and TRBJ1-1, with TRBD1 identical over 8 bases. CDR3 size: 17 residues. CDR1 MNHEY and CDR2 SVGEGT come from the germline V gene. Trimming removed 2 bases from V and 1 base from J; junction bases left unmatched: 9. The CDR3 DNA is TGTGCCAGCAGTTACCACGTCGGGCAGGGGGCGAACACTGAAGCTTTCTTT. This gives the protein CASSYHVGQGANTEAFF.

CDR3 sequence reads: CASSGLAGGRNTGELFF. The CDR3 DNA reads TGCGCCAGCAGCGGGCTAGCGGGGGGCCGAAACACCGGGGAGCTGTTTTTT. The rearrangement uses TRBV5-1 and TRBJ2-2; 11 bases are a match to TRBD2. The CDR3 sequence is 17 residues long. Per germline, CDR1 SGHRS and CDR2 YFSETQ. V dropped 4 bases and J dropped 2; count of bases not matched to a gene: 7.

This chain links TRBV2 with TRBJ2-3, with 7 bases fitting TRBD2. This CDR3 spans 15 amino acids. The V gene end was trimmed by 11 bases and the J gene end by 0 bases; junction bases not matched to a gene: 11. Germline assignment: CDR1 SNHLY and CDR2 FYNNEI. The CDR3 sequence is CAVSPGRPSTDTQYF. Here the CDR3 DNA reads TGTGCCGTCTCCCCCGGGAGGCCTAGCACAGATACGCAGTATTTT. The whole variable domain, filled in from reference TRBV2 and TRBJ2-3, reads EPEVTQTPSHQVTQMGQEVILRCVPISNHLYFYWYRQILGQKVEFLVSFYNNEISEKSEIFDDQFSVERPDGSNFTLKIRSTKLEDSAMYFCAVSPGRPSTDTQYFGPGTRLTVL.

This chain uses TRBV9 with TRBJ1-4; TRBD1 is a possible D gene (5 bases). The CDR3 extends over 16 amino acids. CDR1 and CDR2 (germline): SGDLS, YYNGEE. V lost 0 bases, J lost 0 bases, and 9 bases lay in between. Here the CDR3 reads CASSVEGTATNEKLFF. Here the CDR3 DNA reads TGTGCCAGCAGCGTAGAGGGGACTGCAACTAATGAAAAACTGTTTTTT.